The 13 T cell receptor beta chains presented below share a single source sample, sequenced in a study of T cell responses to AZD1222 COVID-19 vaccine. Using immunoSEQ multiplex PCR, the repertoire was profiled, and TCRdb retains in-frame clones only, with some absent. The sample consists of 100,000 to 150,000 clones, 90% of them appearing once. Material: peripheral blood, obtained on day 0 of AZD1222 vaccination. These receptors came from an adult in good health.

This chain joins TRBV6-5 and TRBJ1-4; the D is unclear. The CDR3 runs 14 residues. The V gene's germline CDR1 is MNHEY and CDR2 SVGAGI. The V end was cut by 6 bases, the J end by 5 bases, with 13 bases between. Here the CDR3 DNA reads TGTGCCAGCAGGAAACAAGGCCTAAATGAAAAACTGTTTTTT. The encoded protein is CASRKQGLNEKLFF.

V is TRBV7-3 and J is TRBJ1-6; maybe TRBD1 (6 bases). V lost 3 bases and J lost 5, with 11 bases in between. Germline CDR1 reads SGHTA; CDR2 reads FQGTGA. This CDR3 is built from 15 residues. CDR3 nucleotide sequence: TGTGCCAGCAGCTTGACAGGAGCCGATAATTCACCCCTCCACTTT. Residues: CASSLTGADNSPLHF.

The rearrangement links TRBV7-2 to TRBJ1-3; D call uncertain. Germline CDR1 SGHTA, CDR2 FQGNSA. The CDR3 consists of 13 residues. The V gene lost 2 bases and the J gene lost 9 bases, with 11 bases spanning the gap. This CDR3 reads CASSLTRVATIYF. The CDR3 coding sequence is TGTGCCAGCAGCTTAACGAGAGTCGCCACCATATATTTT.

The rearrangement joins TRBV18 to TRBJ2-7, with 10 bases aligning to TRBD2. CDR1 KGHSH and CDR2 LQKENI come from the germline V gene. CDR3 length: 17 residues. V shed 6 bases and J 3 bases; nucleotides not matched to a gene: 14. The CDR3 bases are TGTGCCAGCTCTTCGAGCGGGGGGGCACATTCGGGCTACGAGCAGTACTTC. Translated: CASSSSGGAHSGYEQYF.

The chain employs TRBV6-6 and TRBJ1-1; D is undetermined. The germline CDR1 and CDR2 sequences are MNHNY and SVGAGI (reference sequence). The CDR3 loop spans 10 amino acids. Between the trimmed V and J ends, which lost 7 bases and 4 bases, there was a span of 4 bases. CDR3 DNA: TGTGCCAGCACGGGCACTGAAGCTTTCTTT. This sequence encodes CASTGTEAFF.

V gene TRBV6-5 combines with J gene TRBJ1-5; D is possibly TRBD1 (6 bases). Trimming left V 7 bases short and J 0 bases short, with 7 bases between. Germline CDR1 is MNHEY and CDR2 is SVGAGI. The CDR3 is 13 amino acids. The CDR3 spells CASTRGSNQPQHF. In DNA form, the CDR3 reads TGTGCCAGCACCAGGGGTAGCAATCAGCCCCAGCATTTT.

The V and J genes are TRBV14 and TRBJ2-3; D remains ambiguous. V lost 4 bases and J lost 3, with 23 bases in between. CDR3 size: 18 residues. Germline CDR1 SGHDN, CDR2 FVKESK. CDR3 DNA sequence: TGTGCCAGCAGCCTAAGGGCGAATGGCGTGTGGGAAACAGATACGCAGTATTTT. This codes for CASSLRANGVWETDTQYF.

This chain uses TRBV20-1 with TRBJ1-3; no definite D call. V was trimmed by 3 bases and J by 2 bases, leaving 8 bases between them. The CDR3 length is 13 residues. Germline assignment: CDR1 DFQATT and CDR2 SNEGSKA (reference sequence). CDR3 in DNA: TGCAGTGCTAGTGGGCCGGCTGGAAACACCATATATTTT. Residues: CSASGPAGNTIYF.

This chain connects TRBV25-1 to TRBJ1-1; 9 bases align to TRBD1. The CDR3 has 14 residues. In germline, CDR1 is MGHDK, CDR2 SYGVNS. V lost 5 bases to trimming and J lost 0 bases; unmatched junction nucleotides: 1. CDR3 nucleotides: TGTGCCAGCAGTAGACAGGGGGTGAACACTGAAGCTTTCTTT. Protein sequence: CASSRQGVNTEAFF.

The chain carries TRBV6-2 or TRBV6-3 and TRBJ2-4; TRBD1 is a possible D gene (6 bases). Germline loops: CDR1 MNHEY, CDR2 SVGEGT. The CDR3 spans 16 residues. The germline V and J ends were trimmed by 5 bases and 0 bases, with 14 bases remaining between them. CDR3 protein: CASSTPDRLAKNIQYF. In nucleotides, the CDR3 is TGTGCCAGCAGTACCCCCGACAGGTTAGCCAAAAACATTCAGTACTTC.

CDR3 nucleotide sequence: TGCGCCAGCAGCTTGATACAGGGTAACACTGAAGCTTTCTTT. Translation: CASSLIQGNTEAFF. This chain links TRBV5-1 with TRBJ1-1; the D gene is possibly TRBD1 (6 bases). CDR3 length: 14 residues. Germline V gene lookup returns CDR1 SGHRS and CDR2 YFSETQ. With 1 base removed from V and 2 bases from J, the gap between germline ends came to 9 bases.

The genes are TRBV27 and TRBJ1-6; D is unclear. V was clipped by 7 bases and J by 10 bases, with 17 bases between them. CDR1 and CDR2 (germline): MNHEY, SMNVEV (reference sequence). This CDR3 comprises 14 residues. CDR3: CASTWTGSWSPLHF. For the CDR3, the DNA is TGTGCCAGCACCTGGACGGGGTCGTGGTCACCCCTCCACTTT.

The chain links TRBV10-3 to TRBJ1-2, with 9 bases matching TRBD1. With V trimmed by 1 base and J by 5 bases, 2 bases remained unmatched. This CDR3 has 14 amino acids. In germline, CDR1 is ENHRY, CDR2 SYGVKD. The CDR3 is CAISEWTGEYGYTF. DNA of the CDR3: TGTGCCATCAGTGAGTGGACAGGGGAGTATGGCTACACCTTC.